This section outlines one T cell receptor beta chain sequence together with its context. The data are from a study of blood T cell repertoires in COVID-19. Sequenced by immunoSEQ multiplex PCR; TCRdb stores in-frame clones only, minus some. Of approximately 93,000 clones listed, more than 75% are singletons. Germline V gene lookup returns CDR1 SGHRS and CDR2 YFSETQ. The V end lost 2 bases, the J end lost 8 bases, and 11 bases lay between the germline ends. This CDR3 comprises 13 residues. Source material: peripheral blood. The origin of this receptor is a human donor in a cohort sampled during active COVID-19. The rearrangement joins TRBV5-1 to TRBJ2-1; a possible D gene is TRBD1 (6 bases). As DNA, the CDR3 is TGCGCCAGCAGCTTACAGGGTTGGGATGAGCAGTTCTTC. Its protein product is CASSLQGWDEQFF.